A selection of T cell receptor beta chains follows, all from one sample in a study of cytomegalovirus exposure and HLA in healthy donors. The assay was immunoSEQ multiplex PCR, and TCRdb's table has in-frame clones only and misses some. The clone table shows about 60,000 clones, with the ten largest holding under 10%. The specimen sequenced was PBMCs. The receptors shown here come from a man aged 50 or older in good health and CMV-seropositive. The CDR3 runs from the conserved cysteine through the conserved F or W. A D gene is named only where the DNA matches it firmly.

v_gene,j_gene,d_gene,CDR3aa,CDR3nt
TRBV19,TRBJ2-7,NA,CASSMRHEQYF,TGTGCCAGTAGTATGCGCCACGAGCAGTACTTC
TRBV10-3,TRBJ1-1,NA,CAISEGGRDTEAFF,TGTGCCATCAGCGAAGGGGGAAGGGACACTGAAGCTTTCTTT
TRBV5-8,TRBJ2-7,TRBD1,CASSPPGTGIRNEQYF,TGTGCCAGCAGCCCTCCCGGGACAGGGATTAGGAACGAGCAGTACTTC
TRBV6-5,TRBJ2-2,TRBD2,CASSGTSGSTGELFF,TGTGCCAGCAGCGGGACTAGCGGGAGCACCGGGGAGCTGTTTTTT
TRBV7-9,TRBJ1-4,TRBD1,CASSLEVRGKEKLFF,TGTGCCAGCAGCTTAGAAGTCAGGGGGAAGGAAAAACTGTTTTTT
TRBV2,TRBJ1-6,NA,CAIQGNSPLHF,TGTGCCATCCAGGGGAATTCACCCCTCCACTTT
TRBV7-9,TRBJ2-7,NA,CASSYGDEQYF,TGTGCCAGCAGCTACGGGGACGAGCAGTACTTC
TRBV4-2,TRBJ1-4,NA,CASSQDKSEKLFF,TGTGCCAGCAGCCAAGATAAAAGCGAAAAACTGTTTTTT
TRBV5-1,TRBJ2-1,TRBD2,CASRASGRSVNEQFF,TGCGCCAGCAGGGCTAGCGGGAGGTCTGTCAATGAGCAGTTCTTC
TRBV19,TRBJ2-3,NA,CASSIEWAGLTDTQYF,TGTGCCAGTAGTATCGAGTGGGCAGGGCTCACAGATACGCAGTATTTT
TRBV30,TRBJ1-1,NA,CAWIPSPGVLNTEAFF,TGTGCCTGGATCCCGAGCCCGGGGGTCCTGAACACTGAAGCTTTCTTT
TRBV5-8,TRBJ2-2,NA,CASSPGQESNTGELFF,TGTGCCAGCAGCCCAGGGCAGGAATCGAACACCGGGGAGCTGTTTTTT
TRBV19,TRBJ1-1,NA,CASSIGESAEAFF,TGTGCCAGTAGTATCGGAGAGTCGGCTGAAGCTTTCTTT
TRBV9,TRBJ2-1,NA,CASSGQVELGEQFF,TGTGCCAGCAGCGGCCAGGTCGAACTAGGTGAGCAGTTCTTC
TRBV11-2,TRBJ2-2,TRBD2,CASSLLGLAGVTGELFF,TGTGCCAGCAGCCTCCTAGGGCTAGCGGGAGTAACCGGGGAGCTGTTTTTT
TRBV27,TRBJ1-2,TRBD1,CASRRQGAPNYGYTF,TGTGCCAGCAGGCGACAGGGGGCGCCCAACTATGGCTACACCTTC
TRBV5-1,TRBJ1-1,NA,CASSLTETYTEAFF,TGCGCCAGCTCATTGACGGAGACTTACACTGAAGCTTTCTTT
TRBV28,TRBJ2-7,TRBD2,CASSLWASGAYEQYF,TGTGCCAGCAGTTTATGGGCTAGCGGAGCCTACGAGCAGTACTTC
TRBV11-2,TRBJ2-7,TRBD2,CASSRLAGVISYEQYF,TGTGCCAGCAGCCGACTAGCGGGAGTGATCTCCTACGAGCAGTACTTC
TRBV19,TRBJ2-2,TRBD2,CASIPRLAENTGELFF,TGTGCCAGTATCCCCAGACTAGCGGAAAACACCGGGGAGCTGTTTTTT
TRBV2,TRBJ2-1,TRBD2,CASSDLTGLNNEQFF,TGTGCCAGCAGTGACCTAACGGGACTAAACAATGAGCAGTTCTTC
TRBV9,TRBJ2-3,TRBD2,CASSGLSGIGTDTQYF,TGTGCCAGCAGCGGCCTTAGCGGGATCGGGACAGATACGCAGTATTTT
TRBV6-1,TRBJ1-1,NA,CASSDQGLITEAFF,TGTGCCAGCAGTGATCAGGGGTTGATCACTGAAGCTTTCTTT
TRBV25-1,TRBJ2-7,TRBD1,CASSGDSSYEQYF,TGTGCCAGCAGTGGGGACAGCTCCTACGAGCAGTACTTC
TRBV28,TRBJ1-2,NA,CASSYGSVRNYGYTF,TGTGCCAGCAGTTATGGATCAGTCAGGAACTATGGCTACACCTTC
TRBV14,TRBJ2-1,NA,CASRLSGLRQFF,TGTGCCAGCAGGTTAAGCGGGTTGCGGCAGTTCTTC
TRBV7-3,TRBJ2-7,TRBD2,CASSPLAGGAHEQYF,TGTGCCAGCAGCCCATTAGCGGGAGGGGCCCACGAGCAGTACTTC
TRBV4-3,TRBJ1-4,NA,CASSQEGRGSNEKLFF,TGCGCCAGCAGCCAAGAAGGCCGCGGTTCTAATGAAAAACTGTTTTTT
TRBV7-2,TRBJ2-5,TRBD2,CASSPGRTSGKTQYF,TGTGCCAGCAGCCCCGGGCGGACTAGCGGGAAGACCCAGTACTTC
TRBV6-5,TRBJ2-1,TRBD2,CASSTSGGPDNEQFF,TGTGCCAGCAGCACTTCGGGGGGGCCTGACAATGAGCAGTTCTTC
TRBV7-6,TRBJ2-1,TRBD1,CASSSTGTGSYNEQFF,TGTGCCAGCAGCTCAACCGGGACAGGCTCCTACAATGAGCAGTTCTTC
TRBV27,TRBJ1-5,NA,CASTNKPRRSPKGPQHF,TGTGCCAGCACCAATAAACCTCGGAGATCCCCCAAAGGGCCCCAGCATTTT
TRBV5-5,TRBJ2-1,TRBD1,CASSLGPTGGRYNEQFF,TGTGCCAGCAGCTTAGGACCCACAGGGGGCCGGTACAATGAGCAGTTCTTC
TRBV5-1,TRBJ1-5,NA,CASSLGAGNQPQHF,TGCGCCAGCAGCTTGGGGGCAGGTAATCAGCCCCAGCATTTT
TRBV18,TRBJ1-1,NA,CASSEDMNTEAFF,TGTGCCAGCTCAGAGGATATGAACACTGAAGCTTTCTTT
TRBV28,TRBJ1-3,NA,CASTQGGGTGNTIYF,TGTGCCAGCACCCAGGGCGGGGGGACTGGAAACACCATATATTTT
TRBV6-6,TRBJ1-3,TRBD1,CASSRDRAGGNTIYF,TGTGCCAGCAGTCGCGACAGGGCCGGAGGAAACACCATATATTTT
TRBV4-2,TRBJ2-7,TRBD2,CASSQDRGGGAYEQYF,TGTGCCAGCAGCCAAGATCGGGGCGGGGGAGCGTACGAGCAGTACTTC
TRBV7-8,TRBJ2-7,NA,CASSLKAGAVLEQYF,TGTGCCAGCAGCTTAAAGGCGGGGGCCGTTCTCGAGCAGTACTTC
TRBV19,TRBJ1-2,TRBD1,CASSTGTGGGYTF,TGTGCCAGTAGTACAGGGACAGGAGGTGGCTACACCTTC
TRBV30,TRBJ2-7,TRBD2,CAWRGLAGNEQYF,TGTGCCTGGAGGGGACTAGCGGGGAACGAGCAGTACTTC
TRBV28,TRBJ2-1,NA,CASSFGGRANEQFF,TGTGCCAGCAGTTTTGGCGGGCGAGCCAATGAGCAGTTCTTC
TRBV7-9,TRBJ1-5,NA,CASSLQGQPQHF,TGTGCCAGCAGTCTACAGGGTCAGCCCCAGCATTTT
TRBV28,TRBJ2-7,NA,CASRTALTYEQYF,TGTGCCAGCCGGACAGCGCTTACCTACGAGCAGTACTTC
TRBV29-1,TRBJ1-2,NA,CSVGTGLGYTF,TGCAGCGTTGGAACAGGGCTAGGCTACACCTTC
TRBV2,TRBJ1-5,TRBD1,CASSGDRAGNQPQHF,TGTGCCAGCAGTGGGGACAGGGCAGGCAATCAGCCCCAGCATTTT
TRBV7-9,TRBJ2-2,TRBD1,CASSDRGRGTGELFF,TGTGCCAGCAGCGACAGGGGGCGAGGAACCGGGGAGCTGTTTTTT
TRBV18,TRBJ1-4,NA,CASSPGGDEKLFF,TGTGCCAGCTCACCGGGGGGAGATGAAAAACTGTTTTTT
TRBV27,TRBJ2-4,NA,CASSINRDEDIQYF,TGTGCCAGCAGTATCAACAGGGATGAGGACATTCAGTACTTC
TRBV19,TRBJ2-7,NA,CASSPFPGTGTVEQYF,TGTGCCAGTAGTCCATTTCCGGGGACTGGGACCGTCGAGCAGTACTTC
TRBV18,TRBJ2-3,NA,CASSPRQIDTQYF,TGTGCCAGCTCACCACGTCAGATAGATACGCAGTATTTT
TRBV19,TRBJ1-2,TRBD1,CASSIVNRGNYGYTF,TGTGCCAGTAGTATAGTTAACAGGGGCAACTATGGCTACACCTTC
TRBV28,TRBJ2-2,NA,CASSPEAGELFF,TGTGCCAGCAGCCCAGAGGCCGGGGAGCTGTTTTTT